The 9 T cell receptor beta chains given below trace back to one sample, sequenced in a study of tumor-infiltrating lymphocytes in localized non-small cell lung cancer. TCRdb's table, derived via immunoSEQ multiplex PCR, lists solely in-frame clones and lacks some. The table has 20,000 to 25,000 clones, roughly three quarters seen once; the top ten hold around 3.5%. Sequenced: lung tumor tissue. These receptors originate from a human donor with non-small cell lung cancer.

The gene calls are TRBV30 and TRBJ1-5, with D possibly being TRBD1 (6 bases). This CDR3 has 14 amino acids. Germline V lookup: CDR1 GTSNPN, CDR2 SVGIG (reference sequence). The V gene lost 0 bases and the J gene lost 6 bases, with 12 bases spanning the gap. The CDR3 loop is CAWSVTGGGQPQHF. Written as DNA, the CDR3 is TGTGCCTGGAGTGTGACAGGTGGAGGTCAGCCCCAGCATTTT. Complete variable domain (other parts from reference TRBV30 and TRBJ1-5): SQTIHQWPATLVQPVGSPLSLECTVEGTSNPNLYWYRQAAGRGLQLLFYSVGIGQISSEVPQNLSASRPQDRQFILSSKKLLLSDSGFYLCAWSVTGGGQPQHFGDGTRLSIL.

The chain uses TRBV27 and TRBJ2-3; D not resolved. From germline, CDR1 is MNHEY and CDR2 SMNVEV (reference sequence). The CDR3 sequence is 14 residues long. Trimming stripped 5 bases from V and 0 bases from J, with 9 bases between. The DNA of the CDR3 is TGTGCCAGCAGTCACACCCGTAGCACAGATACGCAGTATTTT. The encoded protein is CASSHTRSTDTQYF.

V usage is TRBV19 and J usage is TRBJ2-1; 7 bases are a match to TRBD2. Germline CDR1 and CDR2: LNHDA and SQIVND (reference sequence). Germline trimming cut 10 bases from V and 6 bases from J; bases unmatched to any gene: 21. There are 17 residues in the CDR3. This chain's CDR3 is CATKWGRAGDGSNEQFF. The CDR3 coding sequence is TGTGCCACAAAGTGGGGGAGGGCGGGAGATGGGTCCAATGAGCAGTTCTTC.

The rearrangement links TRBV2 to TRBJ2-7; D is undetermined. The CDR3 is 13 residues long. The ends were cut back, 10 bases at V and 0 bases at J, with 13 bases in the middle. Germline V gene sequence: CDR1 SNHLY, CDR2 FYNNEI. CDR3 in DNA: TGTGCCAACACGGGCCGTAGCTCCTACGAGCAGTACTTC. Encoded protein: CANTGRSSYEQYF.

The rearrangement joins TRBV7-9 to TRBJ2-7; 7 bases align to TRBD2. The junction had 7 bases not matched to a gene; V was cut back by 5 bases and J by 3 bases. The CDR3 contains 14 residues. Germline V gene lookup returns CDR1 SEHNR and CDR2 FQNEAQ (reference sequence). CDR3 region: CASSPGGFGYEQYF. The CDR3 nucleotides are TGTGCCAGCAGCCCCGGGGGGTTTGGCTACGAGCAGTACTTC.

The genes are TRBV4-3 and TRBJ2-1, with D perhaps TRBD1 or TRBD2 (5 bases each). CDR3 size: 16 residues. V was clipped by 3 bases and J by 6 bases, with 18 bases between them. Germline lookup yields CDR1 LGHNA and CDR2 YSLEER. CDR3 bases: TGCGCCAGCAGCCACTTTGCCGGGACCTCATCCAATGAGCAGTTCTTC. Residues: CASSHFAGTSSNEQFF.

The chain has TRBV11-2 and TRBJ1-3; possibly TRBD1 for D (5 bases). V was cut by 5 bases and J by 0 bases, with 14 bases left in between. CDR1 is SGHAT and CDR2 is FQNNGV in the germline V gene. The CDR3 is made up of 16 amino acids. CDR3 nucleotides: TGTGCCAGCAGCCTAGGTGGAGGGGTCTCTGGAAACACCATATATTTT. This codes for CASSLGGGVSGNTIYF.

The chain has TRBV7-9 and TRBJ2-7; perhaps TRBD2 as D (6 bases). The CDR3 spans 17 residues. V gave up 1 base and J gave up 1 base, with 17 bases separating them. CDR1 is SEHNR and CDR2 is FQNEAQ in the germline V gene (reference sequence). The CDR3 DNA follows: TGTGCCAGCAGCTTAGAGGTATGGGACTTGAATTCCTACGAGCAGTACTTC. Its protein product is CASSLEVWDLNSYEQYF.

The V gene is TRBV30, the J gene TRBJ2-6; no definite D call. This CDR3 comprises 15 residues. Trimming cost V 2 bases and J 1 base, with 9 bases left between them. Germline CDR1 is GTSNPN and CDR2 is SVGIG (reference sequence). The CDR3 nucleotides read TGTGCCTGGAGTTCCACACTTTCTGGGGCCAACGTCCTGACTTTC. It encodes CAWSSTLSGANVLTF.